Here is one T cell receptor (beta chain) with its context. Its antigen is not known. The data derive from a study of shared clonotypes between healthy human individuals. TCRdb keeps only in-frame clones here, not all; method: immunoSEQ multiplex PCR. The sample shows about 2.3 million clones, around 93% of them seen only once. Trimming removed 2 bases at V and 5 bases at J, with 15 bases between. The CDR3 extends over 15 amino acids. Germline lookup yields CDR1 MNHEY and CDR2 SVGAGI. Whole-study findings and limits: Represented genetic and exposure-history diversity was restricted by having few donors.

The source material was naive CD4+ T cells from PBMCs. Indicated subset: CD45RA+ positively selected. The genes are TRBV6-5 and TRBJ1-1; D may be TRBD1 (5 bases). The TCR originated in a man younger than 35 in good health. Some clones in this sample may be carry-over from other donors' samples. CDR3 sequence (DNA): TGTGCCAGCAGTTACGGGCAGGGAACGTGGACTGAAGCTTTCTTT. Translated: CASSYGQGTWTEAFF.